This entry is about one T cell receptor (beta chain). The table lists this clonotype with many counts. What antigen it recognizes has not been identified. No base qualities exist here, and no much larger clone lies one base off it. The sample originates from a study of T-cell memory formation after mild COVID-19 (dated by TCRdb to the early 2020s). A note on the overall study: TCR sequence clusters from the two donors were found to be largely donor specific. T-cell clones expanding and contracting after mild COVID-19 in two donors were tracked by longitudinal TCRalpha and TCRbeta repertoire sequencing. Two young, previously healthy adult volunteers made up the cohort, one male and one female.

PBMCs were isolated by Ficoll-Paque density gradient centrifugation. Points the paper makes about the study in general: Whether the second-wave clones peaking on day 37 were SARS-CoV-2 specific was not confirmed. The study covered only a couple of mild cases, and larger cohorts including severe cases with pre-infection samples were considered necessary. Balanced CD4/CD8 phenotypes were observed for clones contracting from day 15 to 85, whereas a bias towards CD4+ was observed for a second wave of clones expanding from day 15 to 37. Contracting CD4+ clones were found mainly in CM and EM memory subsets, while CD8+ clones were enriched in EMRA. The detection of some responding clones in pre-infection memory suggests that pre-existing cross-reactive memory T cells joined the SARS-CoV-2 response.

Instrument used: Illumina NovaSeq 6000. Using 5'RACE with constant-segment primers, TCRalpha and TCRbeta cDNA libraries were constructed, with sample barcodes and unique molecular identifiers added in the process. Trizol reagent was used to extract RNA from every sample. The libraries were amplified in two PCR steps, and the second step added a second sample barcode and Illumina TruSeq adapters. Sequencing of libraries was performed on an Illumina NovaSeq with 2 x 150 bp paired-end reads. Regarding the original processing steps: Demultiplexing of reads and collapsing into UMI-guided consensus sequences were performed with migec v1.2.7. Using mixcr v2.1.11, UMI consensuses were aligned to TRA and TRB V and J templates and then assembled into clonotypes. A clonotype was counted as expanded or contracted only if both edgeR and NoisET called the change significant, with noise models trained on biological replicates. For edgeR calls, a false discovery rate-adjusted p below 0.01 and a log2 fold-change threshold of 1 were applied. As an exploratory analysis of dynamics, max-normalized trajectories of the 1000 most abundant clonotypes were examined with PCA combined with hierarchical clustering. Each responding clone was given a CD4 or CD8 phenotype based on the CD4+ and CD8+ repertoires, which had been sequenced separately. TCRdb cleaned the public reads at Q25 with fastp, built clones with MiXCR and kept in-frame beta chains. Rows with one shared CDR3 protein collapse into an entry with the most common genes and DNA. These V and J calls rely on TCRdb rather than the paper's analysis. Present in this sample are 130,000 to 150,000 distinct CDR3 sequences, 6% of which were seen just once. The top ten clones comprise approximately 2.2% of the sample.

The CDR1 and CDR2 encoded by the germline V gene are SGHRS and YFSETQ. Taken from cysteine to phenylalanine, the CDR3 has 14 residues. The only DNA kept is the CDR3, 42 bases in frame from the first base. V and J are trimmed by 5 bases and 6 bases, and the gene matches miss 6 bases of the junction. The sequence is built from TRBV5-1 and TRBJ2-1, and 9 junction bases match TRBD1. The origin of this receptor is an adult woman who had mild COVID-19 (a few samples of this study predate the infection). The sample titles of this study are shuffled in the database, so cell type and time point are left out; the donor was told from shared clones. Sequencing was carried out using PBMCs or a T cell subset sorted from them (not recorded which). The DNA sequence is given as TGCGCCAGCAGGTCGACAGGGGGGTCCAATGAGCAGTTCTTC. Translated, it reads CASRSTGGSNEQFF. Outside the CDR3, residues come from the reference TRBV5-1 and TRBJ2-1 proteins, so the full variable domain is: KAGVTQTPRYLIKTRGQQVTLSCSPISGHRSVSWYQQTPGQGLQFLFEYFSETQRNKGNFPGRFSGRQFSNSRSEMNVSTLELGDSALYLCASRSTGGSNEQFFGPGTRLTVL.